Detailed here is one T cell receptor (beta chain). It lacks a known antigen. Base qualities are missing; no much larger clone stands one base away. The V end loses 9 bases and the J end loses 2 bases, and a stretch of 17 bases separates them. CDR1 LNHDA and CDR2 SQIVND are derived from the germline V gene (reference sequence). From cysteine to phenylalanine, the CDR3 is 15 amino acids long. The CDR3 DNA has 45 bases and is translated from base 1. The sample is drawn from a study of follicular helper T cells after annual influenza vaccination (dated 2017 in TCRdb). Broadly, across the study: Blood was collected on days 0, 7 and 28 after each seasonal influenza vaccination. To study recall of cTfh clones, some subjects were followed across successive annual vaccinations spanning the 2013-2014, 2014-2015 and 2015-2016 seasons. One week after vaccination, a second recruited cohort of about a dozen subjects (Table S1) displayed a similar ICOS+CD38+ cTfh response. Six subjects had multi-year samples: four covered two vaccination seasons and two covered three seasons. Samples from 2013-2014 were cryopreserved, whereas samples from about 2015 were processed immediately after collection. Summary of the overall study and its limitations: Successive annual vaccinations recalled a recurring oligoclonal ICOS+CD38+ cTfh response that included tetramer and AIM influenza-specific clonotypes. In evaluating whether influenza clones were enriched, the possibility that the far larger non-cTfh compartments were undersampled could not be ruled out. Productive TCRB sequences were recovered from only about 9-23% of analyzed cells, so rare clonotypes could not be sampled. ICOS+CD38+ cTfh clonality correlated with the frequency of that population, and its change correlated with the change in circulating plasmablast frequency. Day 7 ICOS+CD38+ clones were most often found later in ICOS-CD38- cTfh, suggesting that subset may serve as a memory reservoir.

This sample's time point label indicates: 2013-2014 season, 7 days after vaccination. Adults received seasonal inactivated influenza vaccine (Fluvarix), and TCRB sequencing tracked sorted blood CD4 subsets before and after vaccination. To be eligible, subjects had to live in the community and must not have received influenza vaccine in the previous 6 months. Reasons for exclusion included contraindications to influenza vaccine, substance abuse, HIV/AIDS, active malignancy, immunomodulatory medication, and active illness such as respiratory infection. At each time point, somewhere between about 35 and 100 mL of blood was taken. Ficoll-Paque PLUS or SepMate separation was used to isolate PBMC. As a comparison non-Tfh subset, CXCR5- memory CD4 T cells were sorted. Before DNA extraction, cell subsets were sorted from PBMC on a BD FACS Aria. Receptors were amplified or captured by the immunoSEQ multiplex PCR assay. Adaptive Biotechnologies carried out TCRB amplification, library preparation, sequencing and preliminary bioinformatics at Survey level resolution. Concerning the study's data processing: In R, clonality was calculated as 1 minus the normalized Shannon entropy, and the Gini index was computed using the R package ineq. Overlap score was the summed counts of shared sequences divided by total counts of all sequences in both compared samples. Fisher's exact test, with an assumed theoretical repertoire of 10^7 TCRB sequences, was used to assess the significance of shared clonotypes. TCRdb obtained this table from immuneACCESS and retained in-frame rearrangements with V and J assigned. These tables miss some clones; where compared with another copy, unresolved V genes account for less than half of the shortfall, and the remainder is unexplained. V and J calls and clone size follow that table, whereas D and trimming were derived from the DNA. Present in this sample are approximately 10,000 clones, about 80% of which were seen just once. The biggest ten clones account for around 0.57% of the sample.

The chain is assembled from TRBV19 and TRBJ1-5; TRBD1 could be the D gene, as 5 bases match. The specimen comprised CXCR5- memory CD4+ T cells sorted from blood, sampled 7 days after influenza vaccination. Interpreted using the paper, the cell subset or site label stands for: CXCR5- memory CD4 T cells. This clonotype originated in an adult who received the influenza vaccine. The nucleotide sequence is given as TGTGCCAGCCTACCCCAGGGATCAGGCAATCAGCCCCAGCATTTT. This codes for CASLPQGSGNQPQHF.